This TCR beta chain derives from a study of cytomegalovirus exposure and HLA in healthy donors. Looked up from germline, CDR1 is ENHRY and CDR2 is SYGVKD. V trimming: 6 bases; J trimming: 6 bases; junction bases outside the gene matches: 12. The CDR3 consists of 16 residues. In regard to this clone: Antigen unknown.

Overall study findings and caveats: The study labeled 164 TCR beta chains cytomegalovirus-associated.

TCRdb's copy holds only in-frame clones and misses some; the assay was immunoSEQ multiplex PCR. The repertoire holds around 60,000 clones, with about 96% as singletons. Material: PBMCs. The receptor was derived from a woman in her late teens or twenties in good health and CMV-seronegative. The V call is TRBV10-3, the J call TRBJ2-2; 8 nucleotides match TRBD2. This CDR3 reads CAISPQRGRGAGELFF. The CDR3 nucleotides are TGTGCCATCAGCCCCCAGCGGGGGAGGGGGGCCGGGGAGCTGTTTTTT.